The 15 T cell receptor beta chains below come from one sample, sequenced in a study of CD8 T cells in ankylosing spondylitis. One entry per CDR3 protein results from TCRdb running MiXCR on the 5' RACE reads. The sample holds some 140,000 distinct CDR3 sequences, 6% to 8% seen once. The sample comprised blood, either unsorted or a sorted T cell fraction (not recorded which). Receptors originate from a female donor with ankylosing spondylitis or in good health (not recorded which).

V gene TRBV7-9 combines with J gene TRBJ2-2; 8 nucleotides agree with TRBD1. CDR1 SEHNR and CDR2 FQNEAQ come from the germline V gene (reference sequence). Trimming removed 7 bases from V and 5 bases from J; junction bases left unmatched: 15. CDR3 size: 17 residues. CDR3 nucleotide sequence: TGTGCCAGCAACAAGCTCTCCGGACAGGGAGGAACCGGGGAGCTGTTTTTT. Amino acid sequence: CASNKLSGQGGTGELFF.

This clonotype was detected ten times or more. V usage is TRBV12-3 or TRBV12-4 and J usage is TRBJ1-2; possible D gene TRBD1, 6 bases. The V end lost 7 bases, the J end lost 8 bases, and 17 bases lay between the germline ends. The CDR3 totals 13 residues. The CDR3 DNA sequence: TGTGCCAGCACCCGGTCCACAGGGATCGGCTACACCTTC. As protein: CASTRSTGIGYTF.

This clonotype was seen at least ten times. CDR3 sequence (DNA): TGTGCCAGCAGTCCTTTCATGAGGAAAGCCTCCTACGAGCAGTACTTC. Residues: CASSPFMRKASYEQYF. This chain joins TRBV2 and TRBJ2-7; D is unresolved. V was shortened by 5 bases and J by 0 bases, with 17 bases between the two germline ends. The CDR3 length is 16 residues. Germline CDR1 SNHLY, CDR2 FYNNEI.

This clonotype was seen at least ten times. This chain connects TRBV7-8 to TRBJ2-1, with TRBD2 as a possible D gene (5 bases). This CDR3 is 15 amino acids long. Deletions cut 4 bases from V and 6 bases from J, with 16 bases between. Germline V gene data show CDR1 as SGHVS and CDR2 as FQNEAQ. The CDR3 region is CASSSRETLTNEQFF. DNA of the CDR3: TGTGCCAGCAGCTCCCGGGAAACCCTGACCAATGAGCAGTTCTTC. Based on the CDR3 plus reference TRBV7-8 and TRBJ2-1, the full variable domain is GAGVSQSPRYKVAKRGQDVALRCDPISGHVSLFWYQQALGQGPEFLTYFQNEAQLDKSGLPSDRFFAERPEGSVSTLKIQRTQQEDSAVYLCASSSRETLTNEQFFGPGTRLTVL.

The sample holds many counts of this clonotype. The chain joins TRBV7-8 to TRBJ1-2, with 8 bases matching TRBD1. CDR3 length: 17 residues. With 2 bases clipped from V and 2 bases from J, the junction kept 10 bases outside the gene matches. Per the germline V gene, CDR1 is SGHVS and CDR2 is FQNEAQ. CDR3 in amino acids: CASSLSQGATRNYGYTF. The CDR3 DNA reads as TGTGCCAGCAGCTTAAGCCAGGGGGCCACTAGGAACTATGGCTACACCTTC. Full variable domain (missing parts from reference TRBV7-8 and TRBJ1-2): GAGVSQSPRYKVAKRGQDVALRCDPISGHVSLFWYQQALGQGPEFLTYFQNEAQLDKSGLPSDRFFAERPEGSVSTLKIQRTQQEDSAVYLCASSLSQGATRNYGYTFGSGTRLTVV.

The sample holds many counts of this clonotype. V is TRBV4-3 and J is TRBJ2-5, with D possibly TRBD2 on 6 matching bases. The V gene lost 0 bases and the J gene lost 5 bases, with 10 bases spanning the gap. Germline assignment: CDR1 LGHNA and CDR2 YSLEER. The CDR3 is 14 amino acids. The CDR3 nucleotides read TGCGCCAGCAGCCAAGACACTAGCAGGGAGACCCAGTACTTC. This gives the protein CASSQDTSRETQYF.

This clonotype was seen repeatedly, ten times or more. In DNA, the CDR3 is TGTGCCAGCAGCCCCCGGGACAGTCTTACCTACGAGCAGTACTTC. Translated, it gives CASSPRDSLTYEQYF. The rearrangement uses TRBV7-2 and TRBJ2-7; TRBD1 aligns across 7 bases. The CDR3 is made up of 15 amino acids. Looked up from germline, CDR1 is SGHTA and CDR2 is FQGNSA. The V and J ends lost 5 bases and 2 bases, in that order; junction bases with no gene match: 9.

This clonotype was detected ten times or more. The J gene is TRBJ1-1, the V gene TRBV5-1, with unresolved D. The CDR3 contains 12 residues. The germline CDR1 and CDR2 sequences are SGHRS and YFSETQ. V lost 6 bases, J lost 2 bases, and 8 bases lay in between. For the CDR3, the DNA is TGCGCCAGCACGGGCCTAAACACTGAAGCTTTCTTT. This gives the protein CASTGLNTEAFF.

This clonotype was seen at least ten times. The chain uses TRBV4-1 and TRBJ2-6, with D possibly called TRBD1 or TRBD2 (5 bases each). The CDR3 is made up of 17 amino acids. Germline CDR1 is MGHRA and CDR2 is YSYEKL. The V gene lost 7 bases and the J gene lost 0 bases, with 16 bases spanning the gap. The CDR3 nucleotides are TGCGCCAGCACCGGGGTAAAAGACAGCTCTGGGGCCAACGTCCTGACTTTC. The encoded protein is CASTGVKDSSGANVLTF.

This clonotype was observed many times. The chain joins TRBV18 to TRBJ1-2, with a possible D match to TRBD1 (6 bases). The CDR3 runs to 13 residues. Germline lookup yields CDR1 KGHSH and CDR2 LQKENI. V lost 2 bases and J 7 bases, leaving 11 bases between the germline ends. The CDR3 is CASSPTGTSGYTF. In DNA form, the CDR3 reads TGTGCCAGCTCACCAACAGGGACGAGTGGCTACACCTTC.

This clonotype was seen many times. The chain combines TRBV27 with TRBJ2-3, with D maybe TRBD1 (6 bases). Germline CDR1 reads MNHEY; CDR2 reads SMNVEV (reference sequence). The CDR3 extends over 14 amino acids. The V end was cut by 2 bases, the J end by 5 bases, with 11 bases between. This CDR3 reads CASSLTQGVDTQYF. The CDR3 region has the DNA TGTGCCAGCAGTTTAACACAGGGAGTAGATACGCAGTATTTT.

This clonotype was seen many times. This sequence joins TRBV7-8 and TRBJ2-7; TRBD2 matches 9 bases. Per germline, CDR1 SGHVS and CDR2 FQNEAQ. Trimming removed 7 bases from V and 3 bases from J; junction bases left unmatched: 16. The CDR3 runs to 17 residues. For the CDR3, the DNA is TGTGCCAGCATCCCGGATATGACTAGCGGAAGACTCTACGAGCAGTACTTC. Translated, it gives CASIPDMTSGRLYEQYF.

This clonotype was seen at least ten times. The chain links TRBV5-1 to TRBJ2-7; a possible D gene is TRBD2 (5 bases). The ends were cut back, 4 bases at V and 3 bases at J, with 11 bases in the middle. Germline CDR1 and CDR2: SGHRS and YFSETQ. The CDR3 extends over 13 amino acids. The CDR3 bases are TGCGCCAGCAGCAGCGACTACTACTACGAGCAGTACTTC. Its protein is CASSSDYYYEQYF. Variable domain in full (rest from reference TRBV5-1 and TRBJ2-7): KAGVTQTPRYLIKTRGQQVTLSCSPISGHRSVSWYQQTPGQGLQFLFEYFSETQRNKGNFPGRFSGRQFSNSRSEMNVSTLELGDSALYLCASSSDYYYEQYFGPGTRLTVT.

This clonotype was observed many times. This chain links TRBV4-3 with TRBJ2-2, with TRBD2 identical over 9 bases. Germline lookup yields CDR1 LGHNA and CDR2 YSLEER. This CDR3 spans 19 amino acids. The V gene end was trimmed by 0 bases and the J gene end by 5 bases; junction bases not matched to a gene: 13. The CDR3 here is CASSQDLGRGGRRTGELFF. The CDR3 DNA sequence: TGCGCCAGCAGCCAAGATCTTGGGCGGGGGGGCCGACGAACCGGGGAGCTGTTTTTT.

On this clonotype itself: The junction departs from germline at one end; a sequencing error may be responsible. V and J are TRBV5-1 and TRBJ1-1; 7 nucleotides match TRBD1. This CDR3 spans 13 amino acids. Germline CDR1 reads SGHRS; CDR2 reads YFSETQ. CDR3 bases: TGCACCAGCAGCCCTACAGGGGACAGTGAAGCTTTCTTT. This codes for CTSSPTGDSEAFF.